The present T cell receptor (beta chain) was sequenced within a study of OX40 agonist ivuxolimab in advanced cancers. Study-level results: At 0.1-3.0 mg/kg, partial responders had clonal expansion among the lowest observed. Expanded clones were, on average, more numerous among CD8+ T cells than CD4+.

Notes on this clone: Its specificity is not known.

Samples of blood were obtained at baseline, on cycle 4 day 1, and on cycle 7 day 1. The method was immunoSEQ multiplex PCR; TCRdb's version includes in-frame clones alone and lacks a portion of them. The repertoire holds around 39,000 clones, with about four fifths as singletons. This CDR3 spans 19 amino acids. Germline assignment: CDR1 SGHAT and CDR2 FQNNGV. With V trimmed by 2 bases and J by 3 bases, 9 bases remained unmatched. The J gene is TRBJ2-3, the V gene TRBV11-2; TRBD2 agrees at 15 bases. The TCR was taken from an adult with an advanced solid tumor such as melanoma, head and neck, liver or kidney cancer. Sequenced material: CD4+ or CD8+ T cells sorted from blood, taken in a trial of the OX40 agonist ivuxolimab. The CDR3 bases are TGTGCCAGCAGCTTAACGGGACTAGCGGGGGGCGGTAAGACAGATACGCAGTATTTT. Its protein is CASSLTGLAGGGKTDTQYF.